Listed below are T cell receptor beta chains from one sample, sequenced in a study of PD-L1 blockade in urothelial cancer. Data came from immunoSEQ multiplex PCR; TCRdb stores just in-frame clones and leaves some out. The sample includes about 26,000 clones, roughly 90% of them seen just once. Here the sequenced sample was PBMCs, taken around atezolizumab (anti-PD-L1) treatment. The receptors originated from a man between 60 and 70 years old with urothelial cancer. The CDR3 runs from the conserved cysteine through the conserved F or W. The D gene is left open where the match is weak. Size values are once, few and many counts, or a class for expanded clones, and some rows have none.

NA | NA | TRBJ1-2 | TRBV15 | TGTGCCACCAGCAGAGATCGGGCTGGGCAGGGCTATGGCTACACCTTC | CATSRDRAGQGYGYTF
TRBD1 | NA | TRBJ2-7 | TRBV6-1 | TGTGCCAGCAGCTCGGACAGGACTGGAACTGAGCAGTACTTC | CASSSDRTGTEQYF
TRBD2 | NA | TRBJ2-1 | TRBV5-4 | TGTGCCAGCAGCCTGGGACTAGAGGCCGAGCAGTTCTTC | CASSLGLEAEQFF
NA | once | TRBJ1-1 | TRBV5-5 | TGTGCCAGCAGCTTAACGGGAGAGTTGAACACTGAAGCTTTCTTT | CASSLTGELNTEAFF
NA | NA | TRBJ2-1 | TRBV11-3 | TGTGCCAGCAGCTCCCGACGGGGCAATGAGCAGTTCTTC | CASSSRRGNEQFF
TRBD1 | NA | TRBJ1-2 | TRBV6-6 | TGTGCCAGCAGGGAGAGGGAACAGGGGAACTATGGCTACACCTTC | CASREREQGNYGYTF
NA | NA | TRBJ1-1 | TRBV18 | TGTGCCAGCTCACCACCGGGTACTAGTTTGTACACTGAAGCTTTCTTT | CASSPPGTSLYTEAFF
TRBD1 | NA | TRBJ1-1 | TRBV6-5 | TGTGCCAGCAGGAGGACAGGGTCACTATACACTGAAGCTTTCTTT | CASRRTGSLYTEAFF
NA | NA | TRBJ1-2 | TRBV7-2 | TGTGCCAGCAGCCCGCGAGCTCCGGACAGTGCTAACTATGGCTACACCTTC | CASSPRAPDSANYGYTF
NA | NA | TRBJ1-6 | TRBV4-2 | TGTGCCAGCAGCCAAGATTTCAGGGGCATCGGTAATTCACCCCTCCACTTT | CASSQDFRGIGNSPLHF
NA | NA | TRBJ1-3 | TRBV12-5 | TGTGCTAGTGGTTTCGGTGTCTCTGGAAACACCATATATTTT | CASGFGVSGNTIYF
TRBD2 | NA | TRBJ2-7 | TRBV5-1 | TGCGCCAGCAGCTTTCAAGCGGGAGGGCGGGGGGACGAGCAGTACTTC | CASSFQAGGRGDEQYF
TRBD1 | NA | TRBJ1-4 | TRBV18 | TGTGCCAGCTCACGGGACAGGGGAGGATCTAATGAAAAACTGTTTTTT | CASSRDRGGSNEKLFF
TRBD2 | NA | TRBJ2-1 | TRBV7-6 | TGTGCCAGCAGCTTAGGACTAGCGGGAGGCACCCCCTCCTACAATGAGCAGTTCTTC | CASSLGLAGGTPSYNEQFF
NA | NA | TRBJ1-5 | TRBV7-2 | TGTGCCAGCAGCGTTAGAGTCGGCGGGCAGCCCCAGCATTTT | CASSVRVGGQPQHF
NA | NA | TRBJ1-3 | TRBV6-5 | TGTGCCAGCAGTTTGACGAGAATACGGGGGAACACCATATATTTT | CASSLTRIRGNTIYF
TRBD1 | NA | TRBJ2-7 | TRBV19 | TGTGCCAGTAGTATAGCCCAGACAGGGGTCCACGAGCAGTACTTC | CASSIAQTGVHEQYF
NA | NA | TRBJ1-1 | TRBV9 | TGTGCCAGCAGCGTCGAGGGTGTGGGTTGGACTGAAGCTTTCTTT | CASSVEGVGWTEAFF
TRBD1 | NA | TRBJ1-6 | TRBV10-1 | TGCGCCAGCAGTGAAGAACAGGGGGCTTCACCCCTCCACTTT | CASSEEQGASPLHF
TRBD2 | NA | TRBJ2-1 | TRBV5-1 | TGCGCCAGCAGCGGGGGACTAGCGGGAGGATTCTCCTACAATGAGCAGTTCTTC | CASSGGLAGGFSYNEQFF
NA | NA | TRBJ2-7 | TRBV4-3 | TGCGCCAGCAGCCAAGCTCAGACACCGGTCTACGAGCAGTACTTC | CASSQAQTPVYEQYF
TRBD1 | NA | TRBJ1-1 | TRBV5-4 | TGTGCCAGCAGCATCGGACAGGTAAACACTGAAGCTTTCTTT | CASSIGQVNTEAFF
TRBD1 | NA | TRBJ1-4 | TRBV4-1 | TGCGCCAGCAGCCACCCGGGACAGGGCCTTGGTGAAAAACTGTTTTTT | CASSHPGQGLGEKLFF
TRBD2 | NA | TRBJ2-1 | TRBV2 | TGTGCCAGCACCCGTGGTGGACTAGCGGGGGGTGGCAATGAGCAGTTCTTC | CASTRGGLAGGGNEQFF
TRBD1 | NA | TRBJ2-2 | TRBV5-1 | TGCGCCAGCAAACGACAGGGGGGAACCGGGGAGCTGTTTTTT | CASKRQGGTGELFF
TRBD1 | NA | TRBJ1-1 | TRBV27 | TGTGCCAGCAGCCACGTTAGGGGACAGGGTGTCAACACTGAAGCTTTCTTT | CASSHVRGQGVNTEAFF
NA | NA | TRBJ1-4 | TRBV7-8 | TGTGCCAGCAGCTCCCAGCCGGGGATAAATGAAAAACTGTTTTTT | CASSSQPGINEKLFF
NA | once | TRBJ2-7 | TRBV5-1 | TGCGCCAGCCCCACTCCGCTGTCGACAGATATCTACGAGCAGTACTTC | CASPTPLSTDIYEQYF
NA | NA | TRBJ1-4 | TRBV6-5 | TGTGCCAGCAGCCGCGACTGGGGCTGGGAAAAACTGTTTTTT | CASSRDWGWEKLFF
NA | NA | TRBJ2-5 | TRBV5-4 | TGTGCCAGCAGCTTGGGAGGGCTCCTCCAAGAGACCCAGTACTTC | CASSLGGLLQETQYF
NA | NA | TRBJ1-5 | TRBV27 | TGTGCCAGCAGTTCCACCGGACTGGGAAATCAGCCCCAGCATTTT | CASSSTGLGNQPQHF
NA | few | TRBJ1-1 | TRBV5-1 | TGCGCCAGCAGCCAGGAGTCGGGGGGCTGGTACACTGAAGCTTTCTTT | CASSQESGGWYTEAFF
TRBD2 | NA | TRBJ2-1 | TRBV4-1 | TGCGCCAGCAGCCAAGGGCTAGCGGGGGGCCCGGGGAGGGATGAGCAGTTCTTC | CASSQGLAGGPGRDEQFF
TRBD2 | NA | TRBJ2-5 | TRBV11-1 | TGTGCCAGCAGCTCCCGTGCGGGACTAGCGGGGCGTGGGACCCAGTACTTC | CASSSRAGLAGRGTQYF
TRBD1 | NA | TRBJ2-2 | TRBV7-2 | TGTGCCAGCAGCTTACGGGACAGGGGCCGGGAGCTGTTTTTT | CASSLRDRGRELFF
NA | NA | TRBJ2-7 | TRBV11-3 | TGTGCCAGCAGCCGAAGCGGAGATTTGTCCTACGAGCAGTACTTC | CASSRSGDLSYEQYF
TRBD2 | NA | TRBJ2-1 | TRBV19 | TGTGCCAGTAGTACGTACGGGACTAGCGCTGAGCAGTTCTTC | CASSTYGTSAEQFF
NA | NA | TRBJ1-1 | TRBV6-4 | TGTGCCAGCAGCGGCAGCGGGGATAAGGCTTTCTTT | CASSGSGDKAFF
NA | NA | TRBJ1-2 | TRBV5-5 | TGTGCCAGCAGGCCGACTCTCGACTATGGCTACACCTTC | CASRPTLDYGYTF
NA | NA | TRBJ1-2 | TRBV6-1 | TGTGCCAGCAGTGAACGCAGAAACTATGGCTACACCTTC | CASSERRNYGYTF
TRBD1 | NA | TRBJ2-7 | TRBV6-6 | TGTGCCAGCAGTAAGGACAGGCACGAGCAGTACTTC | CASSKDRHEQYF
NA | NA | TRBJ1-5 | TRBV19 | TGTGCCAGTTCAGGTGCGTCCCAGGGTCAGCCCCAGCATTTT | CASSGASQGQPQHF
TRBD2 | once | TRBJ2-7 | TRBV5-1 | TGCGCCAGCAGCAAAGGGACTAGCGGGGGGACCGAGCAGTACTTC | CASSKGTSGGTEQYF
TRBD1 | NA | TRBJ2-1 | TRBV5-4 | TGTGCCACCGAACAGGGGGCGCAGAATGAGCAGTTCTTC | CATEQGAQNEQFF
TRBD1 | NA | TRBJ2-2 | TRBV7-9 | TGTGCCAGCAGCTTATATAACAGGGGCACCGGGGAGCTGTTTTTT | CASSLYNRGTGELFF
NA | NA | TRBJ1-6 | TRBV28 | TGTGCCAGCAGTTCACCTACTACACCCCTCCACTTT | CASSSPTTPLHF
TRBD2 | NA | TRBJ2-2 | TRBV11-3 | TGTGCCAGCAGCTCGGGCCGGGGGGTGTCCAACACCGGGGAGCTGTTTTTT | CASSSGRGVSNTGELFF
TRBD1 | NA | TRBJ1-2 | TRBV27 | TGTGCCAGCAGGGGACACGGGACAGGGGGTTACTATGGCTACACCTTC | CASRGHGTGGYYGYTF
TRBD2 | NA | TRBJ2-3 | TRBV5-6 | TGTGCCAGCAGCTTGTTAGTAAGTCTAGCGGCTAGCACAGATACGCAGTATTTT | CASSLLVSLAASTDTQYF
NA | NA | TRBJ1-1 | TRBV27 | TGTGCCAGCAGTTTACAACCTGAAGGGGTAAAAGCTTTCTTT | CASSLQPEGVKAFF
NA | NA | TRBJ2-1 | TRBV4-3 | TGCGCCAGCAGCCCCAGTAAAGTCAATGAGCAGTTCTTC | CASSPSKVNEQFF
NA | NA | TRBJ1-5 | TRBV27 | TGTGCCAGCAGTTTAAGGCCGGGACACCATCAGCCCCAGCATTTT | CASSLRPGHHQPQHF
NA | NA | TRBJ1-1 | TRBV18 | TGTGCCAGCTCACCTGGGGCGCAGACAAAAGCTTTCTTT | CASSPGAQTKAFF